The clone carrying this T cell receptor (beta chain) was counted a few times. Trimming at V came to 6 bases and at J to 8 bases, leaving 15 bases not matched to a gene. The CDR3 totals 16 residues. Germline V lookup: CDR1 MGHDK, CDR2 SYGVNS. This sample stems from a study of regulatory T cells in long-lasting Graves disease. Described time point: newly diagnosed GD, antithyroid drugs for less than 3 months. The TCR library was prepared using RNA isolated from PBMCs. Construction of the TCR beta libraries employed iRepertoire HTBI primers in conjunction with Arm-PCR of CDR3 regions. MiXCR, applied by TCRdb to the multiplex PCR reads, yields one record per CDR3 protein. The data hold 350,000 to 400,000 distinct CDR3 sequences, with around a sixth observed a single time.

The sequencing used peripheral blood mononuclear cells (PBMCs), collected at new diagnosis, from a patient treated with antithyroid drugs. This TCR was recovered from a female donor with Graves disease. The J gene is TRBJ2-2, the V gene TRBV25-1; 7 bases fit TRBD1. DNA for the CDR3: TGTGCCAGCAGCAGACAGGGTGGTTCGATTGGAGGGGAGCTGTTTTTT. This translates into CASSRQGGSIGGELFF.